These 11 T cell receptor beta chains were sequenced from one sample in a study of shared clonotypes between healthy human individuals. Naive CD8 cells, CD45RO-negative and positively selected for CCR7, excluded terminally differentiated effector memory CD45RA+ cells. Clones were sequenced by immunoSEQ multiplex PCR, and TCRdb holds only the in-frame ones, with some missing. The table records fewer than 1 million clones, 96% of them present only once. The sequenced material came from naive CD8+ T cells sorted from blood. These receptors all stem from a young man in good health.

This sequence joins TRBV28 and TRBJ2-1; 13 positions match TRBD2. CDR1 is MDHEN and CDR2 is SYDVKM in the germline V gene. This CDR3 spans 15 amino acids. V lost 6 bases and J lost 6; bases outside the gene matches: 5. In DNA form, the CDR3 reads TGTGCCAGCAGCCGCGGACTAGCGGGAGTCAATGAGCAGTTCTTC. It translates to CASSRGLAGVNEQFF.

The chain couples TRBV2 to TRBJ2-1; 10 bases map to TRBD2. V lost 4 bases to trimming and J lost 6 bases; unmatched junction nucleotides: 9. The germline V gene has CDR1 SNHLY and CDR2 FYNNEI. The CDR3 length is 16 residues. In DNA, the CDR3 is TGTGCCAGCAGTGTATCCCGTACTAGCGGGATCAATGAGCAGTTCTTC. Amino acid sequence: CASSVSRTSGINEQFF.

V usage is TRBV10-1 and J usage is TRBJ2-2; the D is unclear. The CDR3 runs to 14 residues. V lost 3 bases and J 0 bases, leaving 5 bases between the germline ends. From germline, CDR1 is WNHNN and CDR2 SYGVQD (reference sequence). This CDR3 is CASSEQSNTGELFF. For the CDR3, the DNA is TGCGCCAGCAGTGAACAGTCGAACACCGGGGAGCTGTTTTTT.

This clone appeared a single time. The chain couples TRBV30 to TRBJ2-1; possibly TRBD2 for D (5 bases). Germline V CDR1 and CDR2: GTSNPN, SVGIG (reference sequence). V lost 6 bases and J lost 2, with 11 bases in between. The CDR3 runs to 13 residues. The CDR3 reads CACWTSTYNEQFF. Written as DNA, the CDR3 is TGTGCCTGCTGGACTTCCACCTACAATGAGCAGTTCTTC.

V and J are TRBV6-4 and TRBJ2-7; 16 nucleotides line up with TRBD2. Germline CDR1 MRHNA, CDR2 SNTAGT. The CDR3 consists of 16 residues. V shed 7 bases and J 5 bases; nucleotides not matched to a gene: 8. Here the CDR3 DNA reads TGTGCCAGCACGGGGACTAGCGGGAGGGGGTTCGACGAGCAGTACTTC. It yields the protein CASTGTSGRGFDEQYF.

V gene TRBV7-9 combines with J gene TRBJ2-3; D remains ambiguous. The germline V gene has CDR1 SEHNR and CDR2 FQNEAQ (reference sequence). The CDR3 is 12 amino acids. Between the trimmed V and J ends, which lost 7 bases and 3 bases, there was a span of 8 bases. The CDR3: CASTTQTDTQYF. Written as DNA, the CDR3 is TGTGCCAGCACCACCCAGACAGATACGCAGTATTTT. The whole variable domain, remainder taken from reference TRBV7-9 and TRBJ2-3, is DTGVSQNPRHKITKRGQNVTFRCDPISEHNRLYWYRQTLGQGPEFLTYFQNEAQLEKSRLLSDRFSAERPKGSFSTLEIQRTEQGDSAMYLCASTTQTDTQYFGPGTRLTVL.

About this clone: Other nucleotide sequences in the sample specify the same CDR3. V gene TRBV7-2 combines with J gene TRBJ2-1; D gene unclear. There are 14 residues in the CDR3. The germline gives CDR1 SGHTA, CDR2 FQGNSA. V was clipped by 5 bases and J by 0 bases, with 8 bases between them. Written as DNA, the CDR3 is TGTGCCAGCAGCCTCGCGGACTCCTACAATGAGCAGTTCTTC. Encoded protein: CASSLADSYNEQFF.

V is TRBV19 and J is TRBJ2-1; D tentatively fits TRBD1 or TRBD2 (5 bases each). The CDR3 is made up of 16 amino acids. V was shortened by 4 bases and J by 8 bases, with 21 bases between the two germline ends. CDR1 and CDR2 from the germline V gene are LNHDA and SQIVND (reference sequence). The CDR3, as DNA: TGTGCCAGTAGTAGCCGGGACCATATAAGGGGATATGAGCAGTTCTTC. This gives the protein CASSSRDHIRGYEQFF.

The table lists this clone with a count of one. V is TRBV4-3 and J is TRBJ2-1; 7 bases are shared with TRBD2. This CDR3 contains 15 residues. V lost 0 bases, J lost 3 bases, and 2 bases stayed unmatched. Germline-derived CDR1 and CDR2 are LGHNA and YSLEER. CDR3 sequence: CASSQEGDYYNEQFF. The CDR3 nucleotides are TGCGCCAGCAGCCAAGAAGGGGACTACTACAATGAGCAGTTCTTC.

This chain uses TRBV30 with TRBJ2-1; 8 bases match TRBD2. The CDR3 contains 15 residues. V dropped 1 base and J dropped 7; count of bases not matched to a gene: 9. Germline V lookup: CDR1 GTSNPN, CDR2 SVGIG (reference sequence). DNA of the CDR3: TGTGCCTGGAGTGGGGTAGCGGGATCAAGGAATGAGCAGTTCTTC. As protein: CAWSGVAGSRNEQFF. The full variable domain, in which reference TRBV30 and TRBJ2-1 provide the parts outside the CDR3, is SQTIHQWPATLVQPVGSPLSLECTVEGTSNPNLYWYRQAAGRGLQLLFYSVGIGQISSEVPQNLSASRPQDRQFILSSKKLLLSDSGFYLCAWSGVAGSRNEQFFGPGTRLTVL.

This clone occurred once. The same CDR3 can be traced to other DNA sequences in this sample. This chain joins TRBV9 and TRBJ2-3; 7 bases map to TRBD1. Per the germline V gene, CDR1 is SGDLS and CDR2 is YYNGEE. The junction had 4 bases not matched to a gene; V was cut back by 3 bases and J by 0 bases. The CDR3 totals 15 residues. The CDR3 DNA reads TGTGCCAGCAGCGCCAAGACAGGGAGCACAGATACGCAGTATTTT. It is translated as CASSAKTGSTDTQYF.